This T cell receptor (beta chain) came from a study of blood T cell repertoires in COVID-19. Study-wide background: T cells, B-cell-depleted T cells, or PBMCs provided the cDNA or gDNA that served as material.

The germline V gene has CDR1 SGDLS and CDR2 YYNGEE. V lost 7 bases and J lost 3; bases outside the gene matches: 12. This CDR3 has 16 residues. In the original processing: Nucleated cell number was recorded as an estimate derived from reference gene primer amplification. Sequenced by immunoSEQ multiplex PCR; TCRdb stores in-frame clones only, minus some. Clonal size and the V and J genes are those of that table, whereas D and trimming came from the DNA. The sample lists about 67,000 clones, 86% occurring once. The sample comprised peripheral blood. The chain couples TRBV9 to TRBJ2-3, with 9 bases fitting TRBD2. The receptor's source is a man aged 50 to 60 with active COVID-19. The CDR3 sequence: CASRGRGGGGTDTQYF. The DNA for the CDR3 is TGTGCCAGCCGCGGACGGGGCGGGGGGGGAACAGATACGCAGTATTTT.